The clone carrying this TCR beta chain has a count of ten or more. The sample originates from a study of cytomegalovirus exposure and HLA in healthy donors. The germline gives CDR1 SEHNR, CDR2 FQNEAQ (reference sequence). V lost 5 bases and J lost 3; bases outside the gene matches: 10. The CDR3 contains 18 residues. PCR involved 60 Vbeta and 13 Jbeta primers. The repertoire was sequenced with immunoSEQ multiplex PCR; TCRdb's copy has only in-frame clones and lacks some. This repertoire shows approximately 160,000 clones, 68% found once; its top ten account for 1.1% to 1.5%. This clonotype was sampled from a man aged 50 to 60 in good health and CMV-seronegative. Sequencing was done on a sample of PBMCs. The V and J genes are TRBV7-9 and TRBJ2-6; 10 bases align to TRBD1. This CDR3 is CASSITGTGAGGANVLTF. The CDR3 DNA reads TGTGCCAGCAGCATCACCGGGACAGGGGCGGGTGGGGCCAACGTCCTGACTTTC.